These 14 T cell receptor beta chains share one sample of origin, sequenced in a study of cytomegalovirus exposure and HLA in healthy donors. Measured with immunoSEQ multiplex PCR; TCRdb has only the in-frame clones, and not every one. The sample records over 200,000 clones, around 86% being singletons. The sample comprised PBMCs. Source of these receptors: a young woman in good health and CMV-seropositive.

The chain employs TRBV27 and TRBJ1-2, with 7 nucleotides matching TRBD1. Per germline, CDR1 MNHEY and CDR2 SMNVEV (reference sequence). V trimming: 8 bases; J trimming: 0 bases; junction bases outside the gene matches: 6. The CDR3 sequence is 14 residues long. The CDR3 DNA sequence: TGTGCCAGCTCTTGGACAGGCACTAACTATGGCTACACCTTC. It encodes CASSWTGTNYGYTF.

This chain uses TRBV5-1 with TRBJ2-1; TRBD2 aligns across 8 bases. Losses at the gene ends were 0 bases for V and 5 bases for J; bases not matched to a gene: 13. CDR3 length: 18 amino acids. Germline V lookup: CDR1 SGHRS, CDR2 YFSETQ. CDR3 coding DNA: TGCGCCAGCAGCTTGGCCCTTCTAAGCGGGAGCCCAGACAATGAGCAGTTCTTC. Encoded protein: CASSLALLSGSPDNEQFF.

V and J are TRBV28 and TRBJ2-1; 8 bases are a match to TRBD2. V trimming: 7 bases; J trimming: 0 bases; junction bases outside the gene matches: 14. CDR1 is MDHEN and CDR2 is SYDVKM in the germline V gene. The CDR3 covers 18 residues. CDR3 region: CASIFLGGVASSYNEQFF. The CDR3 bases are TGTGCCAGCATTTTCCTCGGGGGGGTGGCGAGCTCCTACAATGAGCAGTTCTTC. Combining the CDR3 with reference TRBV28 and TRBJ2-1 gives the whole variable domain DVKVTQSSRYLVKRTGEKVFLECVQDMDHENMFWYRQDPGLGLRLIYFSYDVKMKEKGDIPEGYSVSREKKERFSLILESASTNQTSMYLCASIFLGGVASSYNEQFFGPGTRLTVL.

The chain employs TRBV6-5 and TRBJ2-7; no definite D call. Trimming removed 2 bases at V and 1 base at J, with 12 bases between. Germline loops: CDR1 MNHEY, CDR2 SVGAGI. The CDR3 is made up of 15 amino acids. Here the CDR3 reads CASSYGVDRSYEQYF. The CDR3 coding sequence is TGTGCCAGCAGTTACGGAGTAGACCGATCCTACGAGCAGTACTTC.

CDR3 bases: TGTGCCAGCAGTCTGGGACTAGCGGGAGGAGAGCAGTACTTC. Translating gives CASSLGLAGGEQYF. V and J are TRBV27 and TRBJ2-7; 15 bases agree with TRBD2. This CDR3 is 14 amino acids long. The V gene's germline CDR1 is MNHEY and CDR2 SMNVEV (reference sequence). J lost 7 bases, V lost 5 bases, and 3 bases had no gene match.

CDR3: CAWSEGTVRQPQHF. The CDR3 DNA reads TGTGCCTGGAGTGAAGGGACAGTTAGACAGCCCCAGCATTTT. The rearrangement links TRBV30 to TRBJ1-5; 7 nucleotides match TRBD1. The CDR3 spans 14 residues. After removal of 1 base from V and 7 bases from J, the junction contained 7 bases not matched to a gene. Germline CDR1 and CDR2: GTSNPN and SVGIG (reference sequence).

The CDR3 reads CASDFLADSYEQYF. CDR3 nucleotides: TGTGCCAGCGACTTCCTAGCGGACTCCTACGAGCAGTACTTC. V gene TRBV6-1 combines with J gene TRBJ2-7, with 7 nucleotides matching TRBD2. This CDR3 comprises 14 residues. The V gene end was trimmed by 8 bases and the J gene end by 0 bases; junction bases not matched to a gene: 7. Germline V gene lookup returns CDR1 MNHNS and CDR2 SASEGT.

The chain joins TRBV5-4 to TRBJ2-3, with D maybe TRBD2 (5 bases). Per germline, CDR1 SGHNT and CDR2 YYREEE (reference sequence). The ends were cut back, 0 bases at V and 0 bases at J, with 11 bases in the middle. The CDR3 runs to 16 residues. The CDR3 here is CASSLGGGLSTDTQYF. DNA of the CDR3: TGTGCCAGCAGCTTGGGTGGCGGGCTTAGCACAGATACGCAGTATTTT.

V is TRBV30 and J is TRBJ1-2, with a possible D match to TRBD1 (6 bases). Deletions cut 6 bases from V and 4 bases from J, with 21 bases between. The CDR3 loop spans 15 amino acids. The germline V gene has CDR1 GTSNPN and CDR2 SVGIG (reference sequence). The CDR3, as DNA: TGTGCCTGTCTATCCGGGAGGGGGATACGCTATGGCTACACCTTC. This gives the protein CACLSGRGIRYGYTF.

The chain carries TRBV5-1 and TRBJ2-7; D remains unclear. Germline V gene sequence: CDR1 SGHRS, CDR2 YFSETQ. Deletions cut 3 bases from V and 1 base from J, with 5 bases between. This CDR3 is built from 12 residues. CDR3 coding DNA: TGCGCCAGCAGCTCCAAATCCTACGAGCAGTACTTC. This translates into CASSSKSYEQYF.

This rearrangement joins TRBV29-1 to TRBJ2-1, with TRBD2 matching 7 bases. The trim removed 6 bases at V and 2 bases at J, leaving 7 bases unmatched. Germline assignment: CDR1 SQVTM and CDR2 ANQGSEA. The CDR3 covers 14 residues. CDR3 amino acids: CSVLLAATYNEQFF. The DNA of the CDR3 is TGCAGCGTGTTGCTAGCGGCCACCTACAATGAGCAGTTCTTC.

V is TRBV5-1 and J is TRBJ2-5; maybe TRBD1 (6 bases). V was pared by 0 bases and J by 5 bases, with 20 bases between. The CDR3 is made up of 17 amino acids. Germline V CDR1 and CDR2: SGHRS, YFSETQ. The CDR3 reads CASSLARNSQGGETQYF. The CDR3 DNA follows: TGCGCCAGCAGCTTGGCCCGGAACTCACAGGGCGGTGAGACCCAGTACTTC.

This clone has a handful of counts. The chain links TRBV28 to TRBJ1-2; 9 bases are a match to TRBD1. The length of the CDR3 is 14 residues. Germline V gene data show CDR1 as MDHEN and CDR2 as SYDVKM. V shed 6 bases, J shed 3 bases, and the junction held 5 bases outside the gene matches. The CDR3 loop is CASRTTGGDYGYTF. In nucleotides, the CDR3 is TGTGCCAGCAGAACGACAGGGGGAGACTATGGCTACACCTTC.

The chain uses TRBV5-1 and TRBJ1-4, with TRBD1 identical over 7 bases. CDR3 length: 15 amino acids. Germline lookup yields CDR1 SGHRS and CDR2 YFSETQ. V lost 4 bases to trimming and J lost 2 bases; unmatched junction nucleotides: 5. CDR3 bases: TGCGCCAGCAGCGACGACAGGGTCACTAATGAAAAACTGTTTTTT. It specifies CASSDDRVTNEKLFF.